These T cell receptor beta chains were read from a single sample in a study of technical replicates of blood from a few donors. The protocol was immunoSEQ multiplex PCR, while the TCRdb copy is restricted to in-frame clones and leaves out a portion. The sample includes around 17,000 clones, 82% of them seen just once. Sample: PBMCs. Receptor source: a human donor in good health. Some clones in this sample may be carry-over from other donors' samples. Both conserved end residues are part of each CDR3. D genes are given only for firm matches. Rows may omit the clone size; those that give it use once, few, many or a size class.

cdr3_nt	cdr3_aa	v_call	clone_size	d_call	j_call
TGTGCCAGCAGACTAGCGGGAGGAAGCGAGGCTAGCTACGAGCAGTACTTC	CASRLAGGSEASYEQYF	TRBV27	-	TRBD2	TRBJ2-7
TGTGCCAGCAGCTTGACAGGGTCTGGAAACACCATATATTTT	CASSLTGSGNTIYF	TRBV12-1	-	-	TRBJ1-3
TGCGCCAGCAGCCAAGATCCGGGAAGGGCCTGGGACACTGAAGCTTTCTTT	CASSQDPGRAWDTEAFF	TRBV4-1	-	-	TRBJ1-1
TGTGCCAGTAAGGACTCTATTACCTACAATGAGCAGTTCTTC	CASKDSITYNEQFF	TRBV28	-	-	TRBJ2-1
TGTGCCTGGAGTAGCAAGCGGCACAACACCGGGGAGCTGTTTTTT	CAWSSKRHNTGELFF	TRBV30	once	-	TRBJ2-2
TGTGCCAGCAGCTTAGTAGGCGCAGGGGGCAACGAGCAGTACTTC	CASSLVGAGGNEQYF	TRBV11-2	-	TRBD1	TRBJ2-7
TGTGCCAGCAGCCTCCGGGACAGCTCTGGAAACACCATATATTTT	CASSLRDSSGNTIYF	TRBV7-9	-	TRBD1	TRBJ1-3
TGCGCCAACCCTGCGGGACTACTAGGGGAGCTGTTTTTT	CANPAGLLGELFF	TRBV23-1	-	TRBD2	TRBJ2-2
TGTGCCAGCAGCTTGAGGTCAGCGGAGGATACGCAGTATTTT	CASSLRSAEDTQYF	TRBV5-4	-	-	TRBJ2-3
TGTGCCAGCAGCTTGGTAGCCCCAGCTAACTATGGCTACACCTTC	CASSLVAPANYGYTF	TRBV5-4	-	-	TRBJ1-2
TGTGCCAGCACCGTTAGCGGGGGCGCAGATACGCAGTATTTT	CASTVSGGADTQYF	TRBV11-2	-	TRBD2	TRBJ2-3
TGTGCCTGGAGTCAGCCGGGACAGGGGCCCCCCTACGAGCAGTACTTC	CAWSQPGQGPPYEQYF	TRBV30	-	TRBD1	TRBJ2-7
TGCGCCAGCAGCGAGGGACTAGCGGTTAGCACAGATACGCAGTATTTT	CASSEGLAVSTDTQYF	TRBV5-1	-	TRBD2	TRBJ2-3
TGTGCCAGCAGCTTAGAGGGTACTAGCGGGGAGCAGTTCTTC	CASSLEGTSGEQFF	TRBV7-6	-	TRBD2	TRBJ2-1
TGCGCCAGCAGCCCGGGAGAGCGGGGCTACAATGAGCAGTTCTTC	CASSPGERGYNEQFF	TRBV4-1	once	TRBD2	TRBJ2-1
TGTGCCAGCAGCACCCGACAGGGGGCGCGGTACAATGAGCAGTTCTTC	CASSTRQGARYNEQFF	TRBV9	-	TRBD1	TRBJ2-1
TGTGCCTGGAGTTCCCTCCACAGGGGGCTAGCTTTCTTT	CAWSSLHRGLAFF	TRBV30	-	TRBD1	TRBJ1-1
TGTGCCAGCAGCCGACAGACTAGCGGGTTTTACGAGCAGTACTTC	CASSRQTSGFYEQYF	TRBV4-1	-	TRBD2	TRBJ2-7
TGTGCCAGTACTACAGGGAATAATGAAAAACTGTTTTTT	CASTTGNNEKLFF	TRBV19	-	-	TRBJ1-4
TGTGCCAGCAGCGTAGGCGGGACAGGGCAGGGGGAGACCCAGTACTTC	CASSVGGTGQGETQYF	TRBV9	-	TRBD1	TRBJ2-5
TGTGCCAGCAGCCGGCAGGGGCTCTATGGCTACACCTTC	CASSRQGLYGYTF	TRBV5-8	-	-	TRBJ1-2
TGTGCCAGCTCAGGGGACAGGGACGAGCAGTACTTC	CASSGDRDEQYF	TRBV18	-	TRBD1	TRBJ2-7
TGTGCCAGCAGTTTAAAAGGGACTAGAGGGGACAATGAGCAGTTCTTC	CASSLKGTRGDNEQFF	TRBV27	-	TRBD2	TRBJ2-1
TGCGCCAGCAGTGAGACCACGGGTAGAGAAGAAAAACTGTTTTTT	CASSETTGREEKLFF	TRBV10-1	few	-	TRBJ1-4
TGTGCCAGCAGCTTAGACAGGAACACTGAAGCTTTCTTT	CASSLDRNTEAFF	TRBV13	few	-	TRBJ1-1
TGCGCCAGCAGCCAAGAGGGTAGGCGGCCCGGGGAGCTGTTTTTT	CASSQEGRRPGELFF	TRBV4-1	-	-	TRBJ2-2
TGTGCCATCAGTGTAGCGGGAGGGCCTCCCTACGAGCAGTACTTC	CAISVAGGPPYEQYF	TRBV10-3	-	TRBD2	TRBJ2-7
TGTGCCTGGAGTGTCGGGAGTTGGGTGGGATCCAACAATGAGCAGTTCTTC	CAWSVGSWVGSNNEQFF	TRBV30	few	-	TRBJ2-1